This entry lists 8 T cell receptor beta chains sequenced from one sample in a study of OX40 agonist ivuxolimab in advanced cancers. The protocol was immunoSEQ multiplex PCR, while the TCRdb copy is restricted to in-frame clones and leaves out a portion. Of some 50,000 clones in the sample, 88% were seen once. The source material was CD4+ or CD8+ T cells sorted from blood, sampled in a trial of the OX40 agonist ivuxolimab. Receptors originate from an adult with an advanced solid tumor such as melanoma, head and neck, liver or kidney cancer.

The V and J genes are TRBV20-1 and TRBJ2-1, with D unclear. This CDR3 region has 11 residues. V lost 3 bases, J lost 5 bases, and 5 bases lay in between. From germline, CDR1 is DFQATT and CDR2 SNEGSKA (reference sequence). The CDR3 bases are TGCAGTGCTAGTTTGGACAATGAGCAGTTCTTC. Protein product: CSASLDNEQFF.

The chain recombines TRBV11-2 with TRBJ2-1, with 11 nucleotides matching TRBD2. CDR3 size: 15 residues. The germline CDR1 and CDR2 sequences are SGHAT and FQNNGV. V lost 9 bases, J lost 9 bases, and 13 bases stayed unmatched. Here the CDR3 reads CASQPVAGGPGEQFF. The DNA of the CDR3 is TGTGCCAGTCAACCCGTAGCGGGAGGGCCTGGTGAGCAGTTCTTC.

The V call is TRBV6-5, the J call TRBJ2-7; a weak D match, TRBD1 (5 bases). With 6 bases removed from V and 0 bases from J, the gap between germline ends came to 15 bases. CDR1 MNHEY and CDR2 SVGAGI come from the germline V gene. The CDR3 has 15 amino acids. For the CDR3, the DNA is TGTGCCAGCAGCTCCACAGGAAGGGTCTCCTACGAGCAGTACTTC. Translating it yields CASSSTGRVSYEQYF.

V usage is TRBV5-1 and J usage is TRBJ2-3, with a tentative D call TRBD2 (6 bases). Per germline, CDR1 SGHRS and CDR2 YFSETQ. This CDR3 has 14 amino acids. Trimming stripped 2 bases from V and 6 bases from J, with 13 bases between. CDR3 sequence reads: CASSLAGPVDTQYF. The CDR3 DNA is TGCGCCAGCAGCTTAGCGGGTCCCGTCGATACGCAGTATTTT.

This clone was counted a few times. The CDR3 here is CASSLGGDYGYTF. The CDR3 DNA is TGTGCCAGCAGCTTGGGGGGTGACTATGGCTACACCTTC. The chain links TRBV5-4 to TRBJ1-2; D not resolved. This CDR3 comprises 13 residues. The V gene lost 0 bases and the J gene lost 3 bases, with 6 bases spanning the gap. Germline CDR1 is SGHNT and CDR2 is YYREEE (reference sequence).

The chain carries TRBV6-6 and TRBJ1-1; 9 bases agree with TRBD1. The ends lost 6 bases at V and 5 bases at J; junction bases unmatched: 4. The CDR3 loop spans 13 amino acids. CDR1 and CDR2 (germline): MNHNY, SVGAGI (reference sequence). CDR3 nucleotides: TGTGCCAGCAGAACGACAGGGGGTACTGAAGCTTTCTTT. Residues: CASRTTGGTEAFF.

The rearrangement links TRBV27 to TRBJ2-1; no definite D call. The germline V and J ends were trimmed by 4 bases and 4 bases, with 11 bases remaining between them. Germline V lookup: CDR1 MNHEY, CDR2 SMNVEV (reference sequence). The CDR3 has 14 residues. CDR3 DNA sequence: TGTGCCAGCAGTTATGTGGGAAAATACAATGAGCAGTTCTTC. It yields the protein CASSYVGKYNEQFF.

The chain is built from TRBV5-1 and TRBJ1-1, with D unresolved. Germline V gene data show CDR1 as SGHRS and CDR2 as YFSETQ. The CDR3 consists of 16 residues. Trimming removed 7 bases from V and 1 base from J, with 20 bases in between. Written as DNA, the CDR3 is TGCGCCAGCGCGATTAGTCCCGCTTACAGGAACACTGAAGCTTTCTTT. This encodes CASAISPAYRNTEAFF.